This record looks at one T cell receptor (beta chain) sequence and its context. The antigen remains undetermined. The entry originates in a study of cytomegalovirus exposure and HLA in healthy donors. A multiplex PCR was run with 60 Vbeta primers and 13 Jbeta primers. Profiled with immunoSEQ multiplex PCR; TCRdb holds only in-frame clones, not every one. The sample lists about 140,000 clones; roughly 84% were seen once. Whole-study results and caveats: Researchers catalogued under 200 TCR beta chains as cytomegalovirus-associated. After further analysis at a later stage, roughly 16,000 TCR beta sequences were associated with HLA alleles at 0.05 false discovery rate. Rarity characterized most TCR sequences, yet some public TCRs appeared in many donors.

CDR3 length: 13 residues. Germline V gene sequence: CDR1 SGHAT, CDR2 FQNNGV. Trimming cost V 5 bases and J 6 bases, with 12 bases left between them. The source is a boy aged 2 to 9 in good health and CMV-seronegative. The sequencing sample was made of PBMCs. The chain recombines TRBV11-2 with TRBJ2-3; D ambiguous. CDR3 DNA sequence: TGTGCCAGCAGCCCAGGATCCTCCGATACGCAGTATTTT. It specifies CASSPGSSDTQYF.